This TCR beta chain was obtained from a study of T-cell reconstitution after alpha-beta-depleted transplantation in children. Study observations and caveats: Expanded clones from the graft, numbering several hundred, reportedly supplied alpha-beta T cells about two months after transplant. Newly produced T cells mostly accounted for T-cell counts and diversity one year post-transplant.

Researchers prepared the TCRbeta library using unique molecular identifiers, the study reports. TCRdb re-derived calls from the PCR reads in MiXCR, one entry per CDR3 protein. Among 300,000 to 350,000 distinct CDR3 sequences listed, 23% were seen once. This clonotype was detected only a few times. Its target is not known. The TCR comes from a male patient younger than 18 who had a stem cell transplant for acute lymphoblastic leukemia, so the T cells may come from the graft donor. Material: PBMCs, mostly from graft donor cells, obtained 180 days after TCRalphabeta/CD19-depleted stem cell transplant.

The CDR3, as DNA: TGTGCCAGCAACACCGGGCCATACACTGAAGCTTTCTTT. Its translation is CASNTGPYTEAFF. The V gene is TRBV2, the J gene TRBJ1-1; no clear D. Germline CDR1 and CDR2: SNHLY and FYNNEI. The CDR3 contains 13 residues. V was cut by 7 bases and J by 3 bases, with 12 bases left in between.